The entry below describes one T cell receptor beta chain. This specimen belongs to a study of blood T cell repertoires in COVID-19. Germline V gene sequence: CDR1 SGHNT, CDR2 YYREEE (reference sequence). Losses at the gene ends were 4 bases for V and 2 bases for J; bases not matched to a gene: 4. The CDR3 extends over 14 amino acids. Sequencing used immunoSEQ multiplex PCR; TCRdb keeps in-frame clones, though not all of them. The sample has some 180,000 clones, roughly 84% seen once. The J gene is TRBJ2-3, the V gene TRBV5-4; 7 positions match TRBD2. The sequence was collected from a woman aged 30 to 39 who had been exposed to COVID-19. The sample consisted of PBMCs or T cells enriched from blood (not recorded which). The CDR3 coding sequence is TGTGCCAGCAGCCCCCGGGACTACACAGATACGCAGTATTTT. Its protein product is CASSPRDYTDTQYF. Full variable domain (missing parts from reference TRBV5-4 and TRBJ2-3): ETGVTQSPTHLIKTRGQQVTLRCSSQSGHNTVSWYQQALGQGPQFIFQYYREEENGRGNFPPRFSGLQFPNYSSELNVNALELDDSALYLCASSPRDYTDTQYFGPGTRLTVL.